This TCR beta chain was retrieved from a study of response to subunit inactivated influenza vaccine. TCRdb re-called the RT-PCR reads through MiXCR, storing one row per CDR3 protein. The data show fewer than 600,000 distinct CDR3 sequences, under 8.5% seen once. About this clonotype: Its antigen is currently unknown.

The ends lost 7 bases at V and 4 bases at J; junction bases unmatched: 7. This CDR3 is 14 amino acids long. CDR1 and CDR2 from the germline V gene are SGHRS and YFSETQ. Findings and limits, study-wide: Seasonal influenza vaccination, on each occasion, was suggested by the authors to recruit few new T cells.

The TCR sequence derives from a man in his fifties or sixties who received an inactivated influenza vaccine. This sequence joins TRBV5-1 and TRBJ2-7; 11 positions match TRBD2. The sequencing here drew on PBMCs from blood, taken 23 months after vaccination. The CDR3 DNA reads TGCGCCAGCGCCCCGGGGACTAGCGGTTACGAGCAGTACTTC. This encodes CASAPGTSGYEQYF.